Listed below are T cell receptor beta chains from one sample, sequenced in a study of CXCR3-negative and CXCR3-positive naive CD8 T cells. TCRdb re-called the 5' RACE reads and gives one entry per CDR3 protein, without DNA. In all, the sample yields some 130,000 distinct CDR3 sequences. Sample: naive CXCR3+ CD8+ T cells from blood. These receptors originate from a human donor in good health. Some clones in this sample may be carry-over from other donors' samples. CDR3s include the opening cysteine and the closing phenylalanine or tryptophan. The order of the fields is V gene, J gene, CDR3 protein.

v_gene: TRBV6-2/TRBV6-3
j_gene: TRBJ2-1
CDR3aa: CASSLGFSSYNEQFF

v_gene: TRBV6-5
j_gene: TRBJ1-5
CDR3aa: CASSYSYRGPDQPQHF

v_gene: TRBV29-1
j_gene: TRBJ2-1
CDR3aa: CSVEPNGNEQFF

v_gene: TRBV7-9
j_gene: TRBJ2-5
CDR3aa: CASSLGLAGVPGETQYF

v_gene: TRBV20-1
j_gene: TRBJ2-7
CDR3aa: CSARPPDLYEQYF

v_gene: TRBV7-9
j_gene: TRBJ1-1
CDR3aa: CASSLHEVSTEAFF

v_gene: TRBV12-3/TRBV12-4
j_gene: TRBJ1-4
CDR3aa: CASSIPGAGINEKLFF

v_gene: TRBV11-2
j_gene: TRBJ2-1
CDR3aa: CASRSPGGYNEQFF

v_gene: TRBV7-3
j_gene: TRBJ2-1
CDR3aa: CASSLTGTSREQFF

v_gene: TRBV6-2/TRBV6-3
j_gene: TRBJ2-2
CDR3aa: CASSYVGELFF

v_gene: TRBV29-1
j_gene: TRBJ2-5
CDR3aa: CSVLKGVEETQYF

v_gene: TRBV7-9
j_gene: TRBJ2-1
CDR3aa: CASKLAGEYNEQFF

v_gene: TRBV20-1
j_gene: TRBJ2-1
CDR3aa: CSASDGASSYNEQFF

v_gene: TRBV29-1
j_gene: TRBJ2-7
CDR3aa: CSVEIPGSYEQYF

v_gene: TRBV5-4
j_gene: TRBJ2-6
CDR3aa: CASSLLRDTSSGANVLTF

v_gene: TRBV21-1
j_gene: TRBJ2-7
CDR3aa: CASPPVGHEQYF

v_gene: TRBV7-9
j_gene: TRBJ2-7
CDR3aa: CASSPPAGGTYEQYF

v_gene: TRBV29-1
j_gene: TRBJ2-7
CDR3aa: CSVGGGSTYEQYF

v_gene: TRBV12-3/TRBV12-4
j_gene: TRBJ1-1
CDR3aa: CASSQTANTEAFF

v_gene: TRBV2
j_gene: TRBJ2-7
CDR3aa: CASSSGLAYEQYF

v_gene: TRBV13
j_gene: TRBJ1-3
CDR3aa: CASSAEGGNTIYF

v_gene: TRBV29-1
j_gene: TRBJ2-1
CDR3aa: CSVEWGDRVNEQFF

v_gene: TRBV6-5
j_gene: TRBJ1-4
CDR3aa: CASSNLDRNEKLFF

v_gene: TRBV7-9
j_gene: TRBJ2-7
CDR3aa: CASSWPSSYEQYF

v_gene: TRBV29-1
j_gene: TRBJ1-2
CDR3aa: CSVEESDRDYGYTF

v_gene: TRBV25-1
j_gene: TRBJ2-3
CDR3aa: CASTQEEADPDTQYF

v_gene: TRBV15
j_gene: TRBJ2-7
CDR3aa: CATSRPGVSYEQYF

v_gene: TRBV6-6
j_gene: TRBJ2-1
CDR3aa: CASRAGASEQFF

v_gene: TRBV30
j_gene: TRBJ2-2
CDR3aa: CASTTPNTGELFF

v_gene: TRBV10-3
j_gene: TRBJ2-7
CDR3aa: CAISESGTSGSYEQYF

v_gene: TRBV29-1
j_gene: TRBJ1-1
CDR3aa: CTVLKAGTEAFF

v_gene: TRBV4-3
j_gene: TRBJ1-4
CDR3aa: CASSPGTGLNEKLFF

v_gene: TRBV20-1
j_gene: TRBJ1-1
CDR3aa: CSARLVRGGVMNTEAFF

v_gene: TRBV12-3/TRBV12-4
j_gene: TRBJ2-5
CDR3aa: CASSFFPAGQETQYF

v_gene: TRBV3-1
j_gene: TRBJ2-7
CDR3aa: CASSQELWTGGLSYEQYF

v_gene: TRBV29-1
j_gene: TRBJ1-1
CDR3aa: CSVVAANTEAFF

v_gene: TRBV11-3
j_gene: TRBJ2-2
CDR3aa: CASSFSRAGTGELFF

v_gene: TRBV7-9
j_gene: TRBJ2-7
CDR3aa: CASSLAGLLGEQYF